A single sample is the source of the 15 T cell receptor beta chains below, sequenced in a study of blood T cells in healthy people across ages. A sample-barcoded 5' primer and a J-beta primer mix were used in a second PCR of about 6 to 11 cycles. TCRdb recomputed calls from the 5' RACE reads with MiXCR, one row per CDR3 protein. The sample lists approximately 1,700,000 distinct CDR3 sequences, about two fifths occurring once. Specimen: blood. Receptors were obtained from a human donor in good health.

Notes on this clonotype: The junction departs from germline at one end; a sequencing error may be responsible. This chain connects TRBV4-1 to TRBJ2-3; 8 nucleotides match TRBD1. Germline V gene lookup returns CDR1 MGHRA and CDR2 YSYEKL. CDR3 length equals 15 residues. CDR3 region: CVSSQLGQGTDTQYF. In DNA form, the CDR3 reads TGCGTCAGCAGCCAACTAGGACAGGGTACAGATACGCAGTATTTT.

V usage is TRBV29-1 and J usage is TRBJ1-1; no clear D. The CDR3 is 11 amino acids. Looked up from germline, CDR1 is SQVTM and CDR2 is ANQGSEA. V lost 4 bases to trimming and J lost 3 bases, with 6 bases between them. The CDR3 is CSVAVDTEAFF. The CDR3 nucleotides read TGCAGCGTTGCTGTGGACACTGAAGCTTTCTTT.

The chain has TRBV27 and TRBJ2-5, with D unresolved. The CDR3 contains 15 residues. V was clipped by 6 bases and J by 5 bases, with 19 bases between them. In germline, CDR1 is MNHEY, CDR2 SMNVEV (reference sequence). The chain's CDR3 is CASSETRGFVETQYF. The DNA of the CDR3 is TGTGCCAGCAGCGAGACACGTGGGTTTGTGGAGACCCAGTACTTC.

Notes on this clonotype: One end of the junction varies from germline; a read error may be responsible. This rearrangement joins TRBV7-9 to TRBJ2-5; D remains unclear. Germline V lookup: CDR1 SEHNR, CDR2 FQNEAQ (reference sequence). CDR3 length: 13 residues. The CDR3 here is CTSSLAGEETQYF. CDR3 coding DNA: TGTACCAGCAGCTTAGCCGGAGAAGAGACCCAGTACTTC.

The CDR3 region is CASSGGTGDNDGYTF. As DNA, the CDR3 is TGTGCCAGCAGCGGGGGGACAGGGGACAACGATGGCTACACCTTC. The V call is TRBV6-2 or TRBV6-3, the J call TRBJ1-2; 10 bases agree with TRBD1. J lost 6 bases, V lost 6 bases, and 10 bases had no gene match. The CDR3 is 15 residues long. Germline-derived CDR1 and CDR2 are MNHEY and SVGEGT.

This clonotype was detected only a few times. The gene calls are TRBV7-2 and TRBJ2-3; D perhaps matches TRBD1 (6 bases). Germline values: CDR1 SGHTA, CDR2 FQGNSA. This CDR3 has 15 residues. The ends were cut back, 1 base at V and 6 bases at J, with 14 bases in the middle. CDR3 sequence: CASSLVVQGLDTQYF. The DNA for the CDR3 is TGTGCCAGCAGCTTAGTTGTTCAGGGGTTGGATACGCAGTATTTT.

The V gene is TRBV10-3, the J gene TRBJ2-1; no clear D. Germline CDR1 reads ENHRY; CDR2 reads SYGVKD. V gave up 3 bases and J gave up 5 bases, with 8 bases separating them. CDR3 size: 13 residues. CDR3: CAISDRSHNEQFF. The CDR3, as DNA: TGTGCCATCAGTGACCGCAGTCACAATGAGCAGTTCTTC.

This clonotype was counted a few times. The chain has TRBV10-3 and TRBJ2-7; 10 bases map to TRBD1. V lost 0 bases, J lost 3 bases, and 5 bases stayed unmatched. CDR3 length: 16 amino acids. The germline gives CDR1 ENHRY, CDR2 SYGVKD. The CDR3 here is CAISESGRTGGYEQYF. The DNA of the CDR3 is TGTGCCATCAGTGAGTCAGGTCGGACAGGGGGCTACGAGCAGTACTTC.

The rearrangement uses TRBV2 and TRBJ2-2; no clear D. This CDR3 is built from 12 residues. CDR1 and CDR2 (germline): SNHLY, FYNNEI. Trimming took off 8 bases at V and 6 bases at J, with 10 bases between the two ends. This CDR3 is CASGVDSGELFF. In DNA form, the CDR3 reads TGTGCCAGCGGGGTGGATTCCGGGGAGCTGTTTTTT.

This clonotype was seen a handful of times. The gene calls are TRBV18 and TRBJ2-5; unclear D gene. Gene TRBJ2-7 matches the end of the DNA better, so the J call may be wrong. The V gene's germline CDR1 is KGHSH and CDR2 LQKENI. The CDR3 runs 14 residues. The CDR3: CASSPIADGYEQYF. CDR3 in DNA: TGTGCCAGCTCACCTATAGCAGACGGATACGAGCAGTACTTC.

The chain carries TRBV6-5 and TRBJ2-2; D possibly uses TRBD1 or TRBD2 (6 bases each). CDR3 length: 14 amino acids. Germline V gene sequence: CDR1 MNHEY, CDR2 SVGAGI. V was shortened by 8 bases and J by 3 bases, with 13 bases between the two germline ends. CDR3 sequence (DNA): TGTGCCAGCCAAAGGGGGGCTTACACCGGGGAGCTGTTTTTT. Translating it yields CASQRGAYTGELFF.

This clonotype has a handful of counts. The rearrangement joins TRBV7-2 to TRBJ1-5; D remains ambiguous. Germline assignment: CDR1 SGHTA and CDR2 FQGNSA. Trimming pared 2 bases from V and 7 bases from J, leaving 9 bases between. CDR3 length equals 13 residues. CDR3 in amino acids: CASSLYEYQPQHF. The CDR3 DNA follows: TGTGCCAGCAGCTTATATGAGTACCAGCCCCAGCATTTT.

This clonotype showed up just once. The chain uses TRBV4-1 and TRBJ1-1; possible D gene TRBD1, 6 bases. V lost 3 bases and J 1 base, leaving 12 bases between the germline ends. CDR3 size: 15 residues. CDR1 and CDR2 (germline): MGHRA, YSYEKL. CDR3 DNA sequence: TGCGCCAGCAGCCACTCTCGGGGGCCGAACACTGAAGCTTTCTTT. This gives the protein CASSHSRGPNTEAFF.

This clonotype was seen more than once but under ten times. J is TRBJ2-7 and V is TRBV4-2, with 9 bases aligning to TRBD1. V was clipped by 3 bases and J by 2 bases; unmatched bases: 5. There are 15 residues in the CDR3. Per germline, CDR1 LGHNA and CDR2 YNFKEQ. The CDR3 nucleotides read TGTGCCAGCAGCCATCTCCGGGACAGGGCCTACGAGCAGTACTTC. It is translated as CASSHLRDRAYEQYF.

The chain joins TRBV27 to TRBJ1-1; no firm D call. The CDR3 has 18 amino acids. V shed 6 bases and J shed 1 base, with 24 bases lying between them. In germline, CDR1 is MNHEY, CDR2 SMNVEV (reference sequence). CDR3 nucleotide sequence: TGTGCCAGCAGAAACGAAGCCCCGCGACTGGATAGGAACACTGAAGCTTTCTTT. Translating it yields CASRNEAPRLDRNTEAFF.